The 24 T cell receptor beta chains listed next were all sequenced from one sample in a study of human CD8 memory T cell subsets (dated by TCRdb to 2018 to 2020). A Human TCR Profiling Kit was used to prepare UMI-labeled 5' RACE TCRbeta libraries. Each CDR3 protein sequence appears as one entry after TCRdb reprocessed the reads, and no DNA is included. The data table for this sample lists 3,000 to 4,500 distinct CDR3 sequences. The ten largest clones add up to around 19% of the sample. Material: CD8+ T cells from PBMCs. Every receptor here comes from a human donor in good health.

The chain recombines TRBV6-2 or TRBV6-3 with TRBJ2-7; the D call of TRBD1 rests on TCRdb alone, since no DNA is present to check it. CDR1 and CDR2 (germline): MNHEY, SVGEGT. This CDR3 contains 15 residues. The CDR3: CASTVWGQARYEQYF.

By frequency, this clonotype is medium-sized. The chain joins TRBV7-6 to TRBJ2-7. CDR3 length: 15 residues. The germline V gene encodes CDR1 SGHVS and CDR2 FNYEAQ. The CDR3 loop is CASSLGSGSSYEQYF.

By frequency, this clonotype registers medium-sized. The genes are TRBV7-7 and TRBJ2-5; absent DNA, TCRdb's TRBD1 call cannot be checked. This CDR3 comprises 14 residues. Germline values: CDR1 SSHAT, CDR2 FNYEAQ (reference sequence). The CDR3 region is CASSADRFQETQYF.

Considering frequency, this clonotype is medium-sized (0.01 to 0.1%). J is TRBJ1-5 and V is TRBV7-9. This CDR3 has 11 residues. Germline CDR1 is SEHNR and CDR2 is FQNEAQ (reference sequence). The CDR3 here is CASSLAQPQHF.

The genes are TRBV7-9 and TRBJ2-6; TCRdb designates TRBD1, a call that cannot be tested without DNA. Germline V gene data show CDR1 as SEHNR and CDR2 as FQNEAQ (reference sequence). This CDR3 contains 15 residues. The CDR3 reads CASSPGGTGANVLTF.

The CDR3 reads CSAPTGEKFLSYNEQFF. The genes are TRBV20-1 and TRBJ2-1; no DNA is available, so the TRBD1 call from TCRdb remains unchecked. The germline CDR1 and CDR2 sequences are DFQATT and SNEGSKA (reference sequence). CDR3 length equals 17 residues.

Considering frequency, this clonotype is medium-sized. The rearrangement links TRBV14 to TRBJ1-3. This CDR3 has 16 residues. Germline assignment: CDR1 SGHDN and CDR2 FVKESK. Here the CDR3 reads CASSQDVPDSGNTIYF.

The gene calls are TRBV7-8 and TRBJ2-7; TCRdb's assignment of TRBD1 cannot be checked, as there is no DNA. The CDR3 is 17 residues long. Germline V gene sequence: CDR1 SGHVS, CDR2 FQNEAQ. CDR3 region: CASSPSRDRDGDYEQYF.

The V call is TRBV29-1, the J call TRBJ2-1. This CDR3 is built from 12 residues. The germline V gene encodes CDR1 SQVTM and CDR2 ANQGSEA. The CDR3 region is CSVVYQYNEQFF.

This clonotype counts as medium-sized by frequency. This chain links TRBV7-2 with TRBJ2-7; TCRdb selects TRBD2, and the lack of DNA leaves this call unchecked. This CDR3 has 13 amino acids. Germline V gene lookup returns CDR1 SGHTA and CDR2 FQGNSA. CDR3 sequence reads: CASSSGLAYEQYF.

This CDR3 is CASSLRDRGENEQFF. V gene TRBV7-9 combines with J gene TRBJ2-1; lacking DNA, the TRBD1 call made by TCRdb goes unchecked. CDR1 is SEHNR, CDR2 FQNEAQ, per germline (reference sequence). The CDR3 consists of 15 residues. The full variable domain, in which reference TRBV7-9 and TRBJ2-1 provide the parts outside the CDR3, is DTGVSQNPRHKITKRGQNVTFRCDPISEHNRLYWYRQTLGQGPEFLTYFQNEAQLEKSRLLSDRFSAERPKGSFSTLEIQRTEQGDSAMYLCASSLRDRGENEQFFGPGTRLTVL.

This clonotype shows up as medium-sized by frequency. The chain recombines TRBV27 with TRBJ2-3; TCRdb returns TRBD1, unconfirmable since there is no DNA. CDR3 length: 16 residues. Germline V gene sequence: CDR1 MNHEY, CDR2 SMNVEV (reference sequence). This CDR3 reads CASSFGGGLPTDTQYF.

The genes are TRBV5-1 and TRBJ1-2. The CDR3 extends over 15 amino acids. Germline-derived CDR1 and CDR2 are SGHRS and YFSETQ. This chain's CDR3 is CASTEAGGTLSGYTF. The full variable domain, rest sourced from reference TRBV5-1 and TRBJ1-2, is KAGVTQTPRYLIKTRGQQVTLSCSPISGHRSVSWYQQTPGQGLQFLFEYFSETQRNKGNFPGRFSGRQFSNSRSEMNVSTLELGDSALYLCASTEAGGTLSGYTFGSGTRLTVV.

By frequency, this clonotype registers medium-sized. This chain uses TRBV28 with TRBJ2-1; TCRdb's assignment of TRBD2 cannot be checked, as there is no DNA. In germline, CDR1 is MDHEN, CDR2 SYDVKM. The CDR3 has 18 residues. CDR3 residues: CASSTYRLPHTQRREQFF.

The genes are TRBV7-2 and TRBJ2-7; TCRdb's D call of TRBD2 is untestable without DNA. The germline V gene encodes CDR1 SGHTA and CDR2 FQGNSA. The CDR3 length is 13 residues. CDR3 protein: CASSSGLKYEQYF.

Its frequency marks this clonotype as large (0.1 to 1%). This sequence joins TRBV2 and TRBJ2-7; TCRdb's D gene call, TRBD1, goes unchecked for lack of DNA. The length of the CDR3 is 13 residues. Germline CDR1 SNHLY, CDR2 FYNNEI. CDR3 sequence: CASTYRDRYEQYF.

The chain carries TRBV7-9 and TRBJ2-1. The CDR3 contains 12 residues. In germline, CDR1 is SEHNR, CDR2 FQNEAQ (reference sequence). The CDR3 loop is CASSLVIIEQFF.

This chain connects TRBV7-8 to TRBJ2-7; the D call from TCRdb, TRBD1, cannot be confirmed without DNA. Germline lookup yields CDR1 SGHVS and CDR2 FQNEAQ. The CDR3 contains 14 residues. The chain's CDR3 is CASSKGQGVHEQYF. Full variable domain (outside the CDR3, taken from reference TRBV7-8 and TRBJ2-7): GAGVSQSPRYKVAKRGQDVALRCDPISGHVSLFWYQQALGQGPEFLTYFQNEAQLDKSGLPSDRFFAERPEGSVSTLKIQRTQQEDSAVYLCASSKGQGVHEQYFGPGTRLTVT.

J is TRBJ1-6 and V is TRBV27. From germline, CDR1 is MNHEY and CDR2 SMNVEV (reference sequence). This CDR3 is built from 13 residues. This chain's CDR3 is CASSTSYNSPLHF.

This clonotype counts as large (0.1 to 1%) by frequency. V usage is TRBV4-3 and J usage is TRBJ2-7; TCRdb calls TRBD1, which cannot be checked without DNA. The CDR3 loop spans 17 amino acids. Germline V gene sequence: CDR1 LGHNA, CDR2 YSLEER. The CDR3 sequence is CASSQLLGPGSIYEQYF.

The rearrangement uses TRBV29-1 and TRBJ2-5. This CDR3 contains 13 residues. In germline, CDR1 is SQVTM, CDR2 ANQGSEA. CDR3 region: CSDLVARPWTQYF. The full variable domain, rest sourced from reference TRBV29-1 and TRBJ2-5, is SAVISQKPSRDICQRGTSLTIQCQVDSQVTMMFWYRQQPGQSLTLIATANQGSEATYESGFVIDKFPISRPNLTFSTLTVSNMSPEDSSIYLCSDLVARPWTQYFGPGTRLLVL.

This chain joins TRBV7-9 and TRBJ2-3; absent DNA, TCRdb's TRBD2 call cannot be checked. CDR1 is SEHNR and CDR2 is FQNEAQ in the germline V gene (reference sequence). This CDR3 has 15 residues. The CDR3 reads CASSSLLAGEDTQYF.

The chain employs TRBV10-2 and TRBJ2-7; the D call of TRBD1 rests on TCRdb alone, since no DNA is present to check it. CDR3 length: 12 residues. Per the germline V gene, CDR1 is WSHSY and CDR2 is SAAADI. The CDR3 here is CASSVTGFEQYF.

This rearrangement joins TRBV2 to TRBJ2-7; TCRdb's D call of TRBD1 is untestable without DNA. This CDR3 contains 13 residues. CDR1 is SNHLY and CDR2 is FYNNEI in the germline V gene. The CDR3 here is CASTGTGGDEQYF.